This T cell receptor (beta chain) came from a study of PD-L1 blockade in urothelial cancer. The CDR3 consists of 14 residues. The V gene lost 3 bases and the J gene lost 5 bases, with 11 bases spanning the gap. Germline CDR1 SGHTA, CDR2 FQGTGA. The diagnosis in patients was locally advanced or metastatic urothelial carcinoma. Produced via immunoSEQ multiplex PCR; TCRdb's table is partial and in-frame only. The sample consists of under 130,000 clones, about 85% of them appearing once. The chain links TRBV7-3 to TRBJ2-1; D not resolved. This material consisted of PBMCs, taken around atezolizumab (anti-PD-L1) treatment. The TCR comes from a man in his forties or fifties with urothelial cancer. CDR3 region: CASSFGYRNNEQFF. The CDR3 DNA reads TGTGCCAGCAGCTTCGGGTATAGGAACAATGAGCAGTTCTTC.